The source of this T cell receptor (beta chain) is a study of cytomegalovirus exposure and HLA in healthy donors (dated by TCRdb to 2017 to 2019). Regarding the study in general: In an earlier analysis of 587 of the donors, 250 to 350 Gb of sequence data and approximately 120 million unique TCR beta sequences from about 179 million T cells were reported. Across approximately 420 genotyped donors of the cohort, an average of about 240,000 unique TCR beta nucleotide sequences per donor were sequenced, and 15% to 20% of those sequences were non-productive. Typing coverage varied by locus: about 629-640 donors for A, B, C, DRB1 and DQB1; about 520 for DQA1; nearly 610 for DPA1; roughly 470 for DPB1. Of the roughly 400 genotyped donors, approximately 80% fell in the genetic ancestry cluster associated with self-reported Caucasian donors. The study profiled the T cell repertoires of under 700 subjects by immunosequencing and related them to cytomegalovirus serostatus. Class I and class II HLA loci were covered by the typing at four-digit resolution. The study combined high-throughput TCR immunosequencing, statistical association of individual TCRs with disease status, and machine learning to predict cytomegalovirus infection status. All discovery cohort repertoires had been generated on a single sequencing platform. The later analysis used no new phenotypic data to find candidate immune exposures, relying instead on TCR beta sequences and their occurrence across donors. The aim of the study was to test whether cataloging public T cell receptors could identify signatures of past pathogen exposure. Roughly 300 gigabases of sequencing data and approximately 92 million unique TCR sequences made up an early release that covered several hundred HLA-typed donors. To decide whether each TCR beta V gene segment behaved as functional or pseudogenic, an earlier analysis of fewer than 750 of the donors relied on high-throughput TCR beta sequencing. Genome-wide SNP genotypes for about three fifths of the 666 donors were used in a later genetic analysis, which treated that subset as a discovery cohort. A later analysis re-examined previously published TCR beta repertoires from more than 600 donors and added high-resolution HLA genotyping to investigate patterns of TCR occurrence. Alongside the repertoire data, information on donor age, sex, ethnicity and CMV serostatus was compiled. Roughly 5 DR-DQ haplotypes were handled as single units for association and clustering, since linkage in the cohort was strong. In addition to the first cohort of 650 to 800 subjects, a separate validation cohort of 120 different subjects was used. Here is what the overall study found, with its caveats: Cytomegalovirus status was reported to be diagnosed by the classifier with high specificity and sensitivity in both the original and validation cohorts. A later analysis associated 16,951 TCR beta sequences with specific HLA alleles at a false discovery rate of 0.05. The only immune exposure information available for the cohort was CMV serostatus. Because HLA typing was unavailable for some donors at each locus, only the typed subset was used in association tests. A later genetic analysis reported fewer N-insertions in productive TCRs among donors in an Asian-associated ancestry cluster than the roughly 700-donor mean. In a later analysis, TCR association rates were found to vary across HLA loci, with the most associated TCRs seen for DRB1 alleles and the fewest for HLA-C alleles. Some IMGT-functional V segments, including TRBV6-2 and TRBV6-3, could not be distinguished by the 87-base-pair reads and were therefore excluded. A later analysis found that most CMV-associated TCR beta chains appeared HLA-restricted, with HLA associations seemingly driven largely by CMV exposure. In an earlier analysis of about 540 of the donors, most TCR beta V segments were observed in productive rearrangements about 87% or about 30% of the time, broadly matching IMGT annotations. A cluster of highly shared sequence variants was judged likely to be a technical artifact of the sequencing pipeline. A further reported finding was that TCR beta sequences accurately predicted the HLA-A and HLA-B alleles for most subjects in the first cohort. Roughly uniform sequencing depth across donors was assumed in presence/absence analyses, although this assumption may not hold. While some public TCRs were present in many individuals, most TCR sequences turned up only very rarely across donors. When HLA alleles, especially DR and DQ, strongly co-occurred, attributing TCR associations to individual alleles was difficult. A later genetic analysis associated a missense DCLRE1C variant with V-gene and J-gene trimming of TCR beta chains, and an independent cohort replicated the association. This cohort had only TCR beta chains sequenced, and the lack of alpha or paired-chain data limited which features could be detected. It was suggested by the authors that the approach could potentially be generalized to other disease states and immunological phenotypes. In vitro tests confirmed that three of the cytomegalovirus-associated TCR beta chains recognize cytomegalovirus antigens. Seventeen rarely observed V segments, including chromosome 9 orphons, were excluded from the earlier analysis of several hundred of the donors because counts were too low. A later analysis reported that several top co-occurrence clusters appeared linked to parvovirus B19, influenza, CMV and Epstein-Barr virus. Linkage disequilibrium might explain the correlated functional status among segregating V segments, but an unknown experimental factor could not be excluded. The study listed 150 to 200 TCR beta chains as associated with cytomegalovirus. In a later analysis, HLA-associated TCR beta chains were found to be more clonally expanded and to have lower generation probabilities than equally common non-associated chains.

This clone occurred a few times. The target of this receptor is not known. No per-base quality is available; no much larger clone lies one base away. The cohort consisted of 650 to 850 healthy bone marrow donors. Cohort members were all nominally healthy when sampled, although unrecorded immune exposures were likely present. The donor tested CMV seronegative and was one of the 352 seronegative cohort members. Every donor gave a peripheral blood sample, and the peripheral blood mononuclear cells from that sample were used for TCR beta sequencing. Genomic DNA was extracted from the blood cell samples with the Qiagen DNeasy Blood Extraction Kit. The CDR3, from cysteine to phenylalanine, totals 15 residues. The DNA shown is the 45-base CDR3, in frame from base 1. The germline V gene supplies CDR1 SGDLS and CDR2 YYNGEE. V ends up 3 bases short and J 4 bases short, with an unmatched junction base count of 6.

The library was obtained by the immunoSEQ multiplex PCR assay. For the multiplex PCR, a mixture combining 60 forward primers for TCR Vbeta segments and 13 reverse primers for TCR Jbeta segments was used. The CDR3 region of rearranged TCR beta genes was amplified from genomic DNA by a multiplex PCR assay. The amplified TCR beta libraries were sequenced on the Illumina HiSeq System as 87-base-pair reads. From the authors' description of their analysis: Across the 666 repertoires, a later analysis counted 80 million or so unique TCR beta chains, 9 million to 14 million of which were shared by at least two donors. Raw reads were error-corrected and collapsed into unique sequences with a nearest-neighbor algorithm that merged closely related sequences to remove PCR and sequencing errors. To assign V, D and J gene segments, CDR3 sequences were aligned to IMGT reference sequences. For a sequence to be retained, a match of at least six nucleotides to both a V gene segment and a J gene segment was required. A rearrangement was called productive if the CDR3 had no stop codons and remained in frame with V and J, and every other rearrangement was called non-productive. Following IMGT convention, CDR3 was defined as the stretch from the second conserved V-encoded cysteine to the conserved J-encoded phenylalanine. The earlier analysis of 500 to 650 of the donors excluded any sequence lacking an unambiguous match to a single V gene segment. In an earlier analysis of some 590 of the donors, a V segment was called functional when productive rearrangements were above 56.7%, and segregating when the standard deviation between donors exceeded 5%. A statistical classification framework was built for diagnosing cytomegalovirus status from the catalog of TCR beta chain sequences. In a later analysis, V and J genes were assigned by comparing TCR nucleotide sequences against IMGT/GENE-DB human TR gene sequences. The TCRdist pipeline was used in a later analysis to assign CDR3 sequences and most-parsimonious VDJ recombination scenarios. A later analysis defined each TCR beta chain by its CDR3 amino acid sequence plus V-gene family, and excluded reads lacking a unique V-gene family. As a way to deal with suspected cross-contamination and a sequencing artifact, a later analysis dropped 450 to 700 nucleotide sequences that were highly shared and had low generation probability. A later analysis calculated a clonal expansion index for each public chain from normalized within-repertoire ranks of inferred template counts. A later analysis computed generation probabilities with a VDJ recombination model fitted to out-of-frame rearrangements, and checked the results against IGoR. A later analysis scored TCR-TCR, TCR-HLA and TCR-CMV co-occurrence with hypergeometric tests, applying a repertoire-size bias correction to TCR pairs. To estimate false discovery rates, a later analysis permuted the HLA or CMV assignments 20 times. In a later analysis, co-occurring TCRs were grouped using DBSCAN, with TCRdist sequence similarity added in when clustering inside HLA-allele-positive subsets. Repertoires with fewer than 30,000 or more than 120,000 public chains were left out of co-occurrence clustering, as were four to six repertoires with anomalous nucleotide sharing. TCRdb mirrors the immuneACCESS table, restricted to in-frame sequences. Some clones are absent from its copies; in checked studies, under half trace to an unresolved V gene, and the reason for the others is unknown. Clone size and the V and J calls come from that table; the DNA yielded D and trimming. The sample has more than 90,000 clones on record, approximately 85% of them singletons. About 3.9% of the sample is in the top ten clones.

The sequence was obtained from a young man in good health and CMV-seronegative. The sequenced material came from PBMCs. The rearrangement joined TRBV9 to TRBJ2-1; 8 middle bases align to TRBD2. In nucleotide form, the sequence is TGTGCCAGCAGCGAGGTAGCGGGACTTTACAATGAGCAGTTCTTC. The translation is CASSEVAGLYNEQFF.